The 14 T cell receptor beta chains below were found in one sample sequenced in a study of cytomegalovirus exposure and HLA in healthy donors. Amplification used 60 Vbeta primers and 13 Jbeta primers. Clones were sequenced by immunoSEQ multiplex PCR, and TCRdb holds only the in-frame ones, with some missing. The repertoire has 210,000 or so clones, 83% of them found once; the top ten carry approximately 1.4%. The sample comprised PBMCs. The receptors here all came from a girl between 10 and 17 years old in good health and CMV-seronegative.

The CDR3 coding sequence is TGTGCCAGCAGGACAGGGGGCGGGTACGAGCAGTACTTC. Its translation is CASRTGGGYEQYF. The genes are TRBV28 and TRBJ2-7, with 10 bases that match TRBD1. Per germline, CDR1 MDHEN and CDR2 SYDVKM. CDR3 length: 13 residues. With 6 bases clipped from V and 4 bases from J, the junction kept 3 bases outside the gene matches.

The J gene is TRBJ1-5, the V gene TRBV30; 9 positions agree with TRBD1. Germline values: CDR1 GTSNPN, CDR2 SVGIG (reference sequence). The ends lost 3 bases at V and 9 bases at J; junction bases unmatched: 6. CDR3 length: 13 amino acids. The CDR3 region has the DNA TGTGCCTGGAGCCCGGGACAGGGCTCGCCCCAGCATTTT. Translation: CAWSPGQGSPQHF.

The J gene is TRBJ2-5, the V gene TRBV28; D remains unclear. V was clipped by 5 bases and J by 5 bases, with 18 bases between them. The CDR3 is 15 residues long. Germline CDR1 reads MDHEN; CDR2 reads SYDVKM. The CDR3 coding sequence is TGTGCCAGCAGTCGCGCCCATCAGGTTTACGAGACCCAGTACTTC. Translated, it gives CASSRAHQVYETQYF.

This clone was seen just once. This sequence joins TRBV11-2 and TRBJ1-4; D unresolved. This CDR3 is 15 amino acids long. CDR1 and CDR2 from the germline V gene are SGHAT and FQNNGV. Trimming removed 1 base at V and 0 bases at J, with 6 bases between. In DNA form, the CDR3 reads TGTGCCAGCAGCTTAGTCGGGGCAACTAATGAAAAACTGTTTTTT. It yields the protein CASSLVGATNEKLFF.

The chain combines TRBV6-1 with TRBJ2-7, with TRBD2 identical over 14 bases. The ends lost 0 bases at V and 7 bases at J; junction bases unmatched: 5. Germline V lookup: CDR1 MNHNS, CDR2 SASEGT. The CDR3 consists of 16 residues. CDR3 in amino acids: CASSEAGLAGVGEQYF. CDR3 bases: TGTGCCAGCAGTGAAGCGGGACTAGCGGGAGTGGGAGAGCAGTACTTC.

V and J are TRBV11-1 and TRBJ2-2; TRBD1 matches 8 bases. CDR1 SGHAT and CDR2 FQDESV come from the germline V gene (reference sequence). The CDR3 runs 15 residues. V lost 3 bases to trimming and J lost 6 bases; unmatched junction nucleotides: 6. This chain's CDR3 is CASSFAVQGAGELFF. The CDR3 nucleotides read TGTGCCAGCAGCTTTGCCGTACAGGGGGCCGGGGAGCTGTTTTTT.

CDR3: CASSLEGGAGVNNEQFF. As DNA, the CDR3 is TGTGCCAGCAGCTTGGAAGGCGGGGCGGGGGTTAACAATGAGCAGTTCTTC. The chain joins TRBV5-4 to TRBJ2-1, with 7 bases matching TRBD2. This CDR3 contains 17 residues. V lost 0 bases and J lost 5; bases outside the gene matches: 11. From germline, CDR1 is SGHNT and CDR2 YYREEE (reference sequence).

Comment on this clone: The same CDR3 can be traced to other DNA sequences in this sample. The rearrangement links TRBV28 to TRBJ1-5; D possibly corresponds to TRBD1 (5 bases). Looked up from germline, CDR1 is MDHEN and CDR2 is SYDVKM. The V and J ends lost 3 bases and 1 base respectively, with 7 bases between them. This CDR3 region has 14 residues. The CDR3 reads CASSLGGSNQPQHF. In nucleotides, the CDR3 is TGTGCCAGCAGTTTGGGGGGGAGCAATCAGCCCCAGCATTTT. Together with reference TRBV28 and TRBJ1-5, the CDR3 gives the full variable domain: DVKVTQSSRYLVKRTGEKVFLECVQDMDHENMFWYRQDPGLGLRLIYFSYDVKMKEKGDIPEGYSVSREKKERFSLILESASTNQTSMYLCASSLGGSNQPQHFGDGTRLSIL.

Written as DNA, the CDR3 is TGTGCCAGCAGCCGAGACAGCCTATCCTACAATGAGCAGTTCTTC. As protein: CASSRDSLSYNEQFF. The gene calls are TRBV7-3 and TRBJ2-1; D might be TRBD1 (5 bases). Trimming left V 5 bases short and J 1 base short, with 12 bases between. Germline V CDR1 and CDR2: SGHTA, FQGTGA. This CDR3 region has 15 residues.

This chain joins TRBV28 and TRBJ1-4, with 7 bases identical to TRBD1. Per germline, CDR1 MDHEN and CDR2 SYDVKM. Germline trimming cut 6 bases from V and 3 bases from J; bases unmatched to any gene: 4. The CDR3 covers 14 residues. CDR3 amino acids: CASRLGQPNEKLFF. DNA of the CDR3: TGTGCCAGCAGACTGGGACAGCCTAATGAAAAACTGTTTTTT. Filled out from reference TRBV28 and TRBJ1-4, the complete variable domain reads DVKVTQSSRYLVKRTGEKVFLECVQDMDHENMFWYRQDPGLGLRLIYFSYDVKMKEKGDIPEGYSVSREKKERFSLILESASTNQTSMYLCASRLGQPNEKLFFGSGTQLSVL.

The CDR3 DNA sequence: TGCGCCAGCAGCTCTCCCGGGACAGGGGGGTTGAACACTGAAGCTTTCTTT. It codes for CASSSPGTGGLNTEAFF. The chain links TRBV5-1 to TRBJ1-1; 11 positions agree with TRBD1. With V trimmed by 3 bases and J by 0 bases, 7 bases remained unmatched. The CDR3 consists of 17 residues. Germline CDR1 reads SGHRS; CDR2 reads YFSETQ.

The CDR3 sequence: CAIHRAGANSYEQYF. CDR3 DNA sequence: TGTGCCATTCACCGGGCGGGAGCCAACTCCTACGAGCAGTACTTC. The V gene is TRBV19, the J gene TRBJ2-7; TRBD2 matches 7 bases. This CDR3 is built from 15 residues. V lost 10 bases and J lost 0; bases outside the gene matches: 12. Per germline, CDR1 LNHDA and CDR2 SQIVND (reference sequence).

The chain links TRBV18 to TRBJ2-3; 10 bases line up with TRBD2. Germline CDR1 KGHSH, CDR2 LQKENI. The CDR3 is 17 residues long. J lost 1 base, V lost 1 base, and 5 bases had no gene match. For the CDR3, the DNA is TGTGCCAGCTCACCACGCCTAGCGGGGGCGGGCACAGATACGCAGTATTTT. Translation gives CASSPRLAGAGTDTQYF.

This clone showed up just a few times. V and J are TRBV5-8 and TRBJ2-3; D is unresolved. The V gene's germline CDR1 is SGHTS and CDR2 YDEGEE. Trimming stripped 0 bases from V and 1 base from J, with 9 bases between. CDR3 size: 15 residues. CDR3 sequence: CASSLATQGTDTQYF. The DNA for the CDR3 is TGTGCCAGCAGCTTGGCTACCCAGGGCACAGATACGCAGTATTTT.